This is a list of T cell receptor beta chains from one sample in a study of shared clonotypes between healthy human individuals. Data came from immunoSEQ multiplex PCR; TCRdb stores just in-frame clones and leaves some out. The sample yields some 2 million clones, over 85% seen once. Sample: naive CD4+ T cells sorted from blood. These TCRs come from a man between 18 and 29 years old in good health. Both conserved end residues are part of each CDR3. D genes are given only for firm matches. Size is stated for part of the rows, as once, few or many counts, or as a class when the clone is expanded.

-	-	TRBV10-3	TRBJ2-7	CATPDNSTYEQYF	TGTGCCACCCCCGACAACTCGACCTACGAGCAGTACTTC
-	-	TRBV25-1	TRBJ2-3	CASSDTTGRGTDTQYF	TGTGCCAGCAGTGACACTACAGGGAGGGGCACAGATACGCAGTATTTT
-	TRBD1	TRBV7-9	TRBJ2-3	CASSLDRVFSDTQYF	TGTGCCAGCAGCCTGGACAGGGTTTTTTCAGATACGCAGTATTTT
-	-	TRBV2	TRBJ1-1	CASCGGPQMGTEAFF	TGTGCCAGCTGCGGGGGGCCTCAGATGGGCACTGAAGCTTTCTTT
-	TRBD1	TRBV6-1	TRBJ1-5	CASTLTGSNQPQHF	TGTGCCAGCACCCTGACAGGGAGCAATCAGCCCCAGCATTTT
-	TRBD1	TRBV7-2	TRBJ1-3	CASSLDRGETGNTIYF	TGTGCCAGCAGCTTGGACAGGGGCGAAACTGGAAACACCATATATTTT
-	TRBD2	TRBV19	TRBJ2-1	CATSMSLASGRIIGEQFF	TGTGCCACCTCTATGTCGTTGGCTAGCGGGAGAATTATCGGTGAGCAGTTCTTC
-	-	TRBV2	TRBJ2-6	CASKETGALSGANVLTF	TGTGCCAGCAAGGAAACAGGCGCTCTCTCTGGGGCCAACGTCCTGACTTTC
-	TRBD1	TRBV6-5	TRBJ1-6	CASSTIGTGRSPLHF	TGTGCCAGCAGTACCATCGGGACAGGGAGGTCACCCCTCCACTTT
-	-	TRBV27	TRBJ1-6	CASRRAGGAHSPLHF	TGTGCCAGCAGGAGAGCCGGGGGGGCGCACTCACCCCTCCACTTT
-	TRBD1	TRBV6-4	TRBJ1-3	CASSSAGGPGNTIYF	TGTGCCAGCAGTTCGGCAGGGGGACCTGGAAACACCATATATTTT
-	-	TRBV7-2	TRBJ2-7	CASSPPPQGEQYF	TGTGCCAGCAGTCCTCCCCCCCAGGGCGAGCAGTACTTC
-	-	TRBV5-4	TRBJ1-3	CASSLSGPAGNTIYF	TGTGCCAGCAGCCTATCCGGACCGGCTGGAAACACCATATATTTT
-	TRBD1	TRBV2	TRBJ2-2	CASSQGQGRTGELFF	TGTGCCAGCAGTCAGGGACAGGGTAGGACCGGGGAGCTGTTTTTT
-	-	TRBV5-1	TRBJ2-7	CASSAGQAYEQYF	TGCGCCAGCAGCGCGGGACAAGCCTACGAGCAGTACTTC
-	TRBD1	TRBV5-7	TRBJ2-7	CASSTLGDSSYEQYF	TGTGCCAGTAGTACTCTTGGGGACAGCTCCTACGAGCAGTACTTC
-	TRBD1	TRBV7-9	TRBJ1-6	CASSPSGTGFNSPLHF	TGTGCCAGCAGCCCCTCCGGGACAGGGTTTAATTCACCCCTCCACTTT
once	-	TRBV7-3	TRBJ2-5	CASALGSGETQYF	TGTGCCAGTGCTCTTGGCTCCGGGGAGACCCAGTACTTC
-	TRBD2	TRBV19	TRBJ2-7	CASSIEASGKYEQYF	TGTGCCAGTAGTATAGAAGCTAGCGGGAAATACGAGCAGTACTTC
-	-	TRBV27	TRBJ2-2	CASSRGARDNTGELFF	TGTGCCAGCAGCCGGGGGGCAAGGGATAACACCGGGGAGCTGTTTTTT
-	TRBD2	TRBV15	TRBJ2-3	CATSRDPRETDTQYF	TGTGCCACCAGCAGAGACCCGCGGGAGACAGATACGCAGTATTTT
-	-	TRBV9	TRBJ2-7	CASSVAPGTYEQYF	TGTGCCAGCAGCGTAGCCCCGGGGACCTACGAGCAGTACTTC
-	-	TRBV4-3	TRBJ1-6	CASSGGASNSPLHF	TGCGCCAGCAGTGGCGGGGCTAGTAATTCACCCCTCCACTTT
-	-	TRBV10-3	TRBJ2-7	CAINKVAGPYEQYF	TGTGCCATCAATAAGGTGGCAGGACCCTACGAGCAGTACTTC
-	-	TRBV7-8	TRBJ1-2	CASSPHDYTLPLGYTF	TGTGCCAGCAGCCCCCACGACTACACACTCCCGCTTGGCTACACCTTC
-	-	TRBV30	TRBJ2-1	CAWSPGLANEQFF	TGTGCCTGGAGCCCGGGACTGGCTAATGAGCAGTTCTTC
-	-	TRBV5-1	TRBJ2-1	CASSTEGAVNNEQFF	TGCGCCAGCAGCACCGAGGGAGCGGTCAACAATGAGCAGTTCTTC
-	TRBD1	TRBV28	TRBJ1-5	CASRYPQGASQPQHF	TGTGCCAGCAGATACCCACAGGGGGCGAGTCAGCCCCAGCATTTT
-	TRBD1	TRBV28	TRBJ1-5	CASSLEGAYQPQHF	TGTGCCAGCAGTTTGGAGGGGGCATATCAGCCCCAGCATTTT
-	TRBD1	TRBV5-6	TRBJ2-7	CASSRRQGAGDEQYF	TGTGCCAGCAGCCGCAGACAGGGGGCGGGCGACGAGCAGTACTTC
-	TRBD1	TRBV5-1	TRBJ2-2	CASSLLGGTDTGELFF	TGCGCCAGCAGCTTGCTAGGGGGCACGGACACCGGGGAGCTGTTTTTT
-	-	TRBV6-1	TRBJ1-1	CASRETATEAFF	TGTGCCAGCAGGGAGACAGCCACTGAAGCTTTCTTT
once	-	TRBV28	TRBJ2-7	CASSSPQGPYEQYF	TGTGCCAGCAGTTCTCCACAGGGCCCCTACGAGCAGTACTTC